This T cell receptor beta chain is from a study of beta chain features in type 1 diabetes. Study-level background: Examination covered some 110,000,000 sorted cells spanning all samples.

The entirety of the isolated RNA underwent reverse transcription, so expressed TCRB transcripts were sequenced. About 3.57 million reads were obtained on average from naive, central memory and regulatory T cell samples. The assay was immunoSEQ multiplex PCR, and TCRdb's table has in-frame clones only and misses some. The table lists about 28,000 clones, 65% of them singletons. This clone was found a few times. Its antigen is unidentified. General study points: People with Type 1 diabetes carried modestly yet significantly shorter TCRB CDR3s in all four CD4+ subsets. In the patient group, naive, central memory and Treg TCRB repertoires seemed more alike than in the healthy donor group. Although PCR might favor shorter templates, it would do so equally in patients and controls.

The CDR3 runs 15 residues. The V gene end was trimmed by 6 bases and the J gene end by 1 base; junction bases not matched to a gene: 5. From germline, CDR1 is MNHEY and CDR2 SMNVEV (reference sequence). The chain is built from TRBV27 and TRBJ2-1; 8 bases match TRBD2. The TCR sequence derives from a woman in her twenties or thirties with type 1 diabetes. The sequencing sample was made of Tregs from blood. The CDR3 DNA is TGTGCCAGCAGGATACTAGCGGTTTCCTACAATGAGCAGTTCTTC. Amino acid sequence: CASRILAVSYNEQFF.